This T cell receptor beta chain was identified in a study of blood T cell repertoires in COVID-19 (dated by TCRdb to the early 2020s). The study in broad terms: Samples from collaborators originated in the United States, Italy and Spain and spanned both the acute and convalescent phases of COVID-19. The prospective study material was composed of cDNA or gDNA derived from T cells, B-cell-depleted T cells, or PBMCs. Subjects who had been exposed to COVID-19, were actively infected with it, or had recovered from it provided the deeply sampled blood TCRbeta repertoires that made up the dataset. A freely available public database, intended as a resource for researchers studying the immune response to SARS-CoV-2, is where the repertoires were released. The samples were drawn from two sources: the first 160 participants of the ongoing ImmuneRACE study, and some 1,300 subjects contributed by 6 global collaborators. Nearly every sample came with metadata listing a de-identified subject ID, COVID-19 status, age in years and sex. Where available, HLA class I and class II types were taken from metadata supplied by the sample provider and were not determined by assay-based typing.

Broader findings and caveats from the paper: The amount of clinical and demographic metadata varied by source and participant and was provided uncurated.

One collaborating source in Seattle enrolled patients while the patients were actively infected and followed the patients over time throughout the course of disease. Collaborating institutions collected whole blood in K2EDTA tubes following their own protocols. For TCRbeta analysis, collaborators shipped samples in one of three forms: frozen whole blood, isolated PBMCs, or DNA extracted from either of those sample types. The immunoSEQ Assay, a bias-controlled multiplex PCR, was used to amplify TCRbeta CDR3 regions from genomic DNA. Per the source publication's procedure: Within the assay, amplification of reference gene primers was used to estimate how many nucleated cells each sample contained. To quantify the absolute abundance of each unique TCRbeta CDR3 rearrangement, sequence reads were collapsed and filtered. For each sample, productive Simpson clonality was calculated by taking the square root of Simpson's diversity index across productive rearrangements. TCRdb's version of the immuneACCESS table is confined to in-frame rearrangements and falls short of the full clone set. An unresolved V gene accounts for under half of the shortfall where checked; the remainder is of unknown origin. V and J calls and clone size follow that table, whereas D and trimming were derived from the DNA. This sample comprises about 150,000 clones, around nine tenths of them detected only once. Roughly 0.58% of the sample rests with the top ten.

V lost 1 base and J lost 5 bases; the stretch between them is 8 bases long. Reading the germline V gene gives CDR1 SGHTA and CDR2 FQGTGA. The CDR3 sequence holds 13 residues, the cysteine and phenylalanine included. Only CDR3 DNA is held: 39 bases, read in frame from base 1. With respect to this clone: Its specific antigen is unknown. Base qualities were left out, and no much larger clone turns up one base away.

The sequenced sample was peripheral blood. This TCR was sampled from a man between 60 and 75 years old with COVID-19, enrolled during active disease. This receptor chain uses TRBV7-3 and TRBJ2-5, and TRBD1 may be the D gene, going by 5 matching bases. The DNA sequence follows: TGTGCCAGCAGCTTAAGGCAGGGCGAGACCCAGTACTTC. Its product reads: CASSLRQGETQYF.